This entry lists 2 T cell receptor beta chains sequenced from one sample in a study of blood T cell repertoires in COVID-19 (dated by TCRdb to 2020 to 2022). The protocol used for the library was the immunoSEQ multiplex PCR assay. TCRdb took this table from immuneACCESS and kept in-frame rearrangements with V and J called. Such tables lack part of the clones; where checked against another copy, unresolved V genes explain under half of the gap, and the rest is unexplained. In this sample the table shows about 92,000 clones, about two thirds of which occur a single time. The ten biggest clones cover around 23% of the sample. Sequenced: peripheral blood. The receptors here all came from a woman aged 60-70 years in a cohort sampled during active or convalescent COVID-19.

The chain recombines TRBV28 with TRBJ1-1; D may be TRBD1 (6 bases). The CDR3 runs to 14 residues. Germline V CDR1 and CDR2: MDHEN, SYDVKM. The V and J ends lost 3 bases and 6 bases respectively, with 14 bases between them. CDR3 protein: CASSLYPDRSEAFF. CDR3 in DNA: TGTGCCAGCAGTTTGTACCCCGACAGGTCTGAAGCTTTCTTT.

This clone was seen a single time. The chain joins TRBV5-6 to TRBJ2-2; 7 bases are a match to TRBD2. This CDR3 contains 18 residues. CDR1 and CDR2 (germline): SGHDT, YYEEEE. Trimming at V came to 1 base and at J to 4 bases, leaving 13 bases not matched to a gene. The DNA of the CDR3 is TGTGCCAGCAGCTTGTTCGGGTACCGGGGCGGGGGCACCGGGGAGCTGTTTTTT. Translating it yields CASSLFGYRGGGTGELFF.